This TCR beta chain was obtained from a study of OX40 agonist ivuxolimab in advanced cancers. Whole-study findings and limits: The study did not work out the antigen specificity of the expanded peripheral T cells. Both blood CD4+ and CD8+ T cells showed clonal growth by week 6 at 0.1 to 3.0 mg/kg.

Sequenced by immunoSEQ multiplex PCR; TCRdb stores in-frame clones only, minus some. Here the sample spans about 44,000 clones, about 85% being singletons. Details on this clone: Its antigen is not known.

The length of the CDR3 is 14 residues. V lost 5 bases to trimming and J lost 4 bases, with 14 bases between them. Germline-derived CDR1 and CDR2 are SEHNR and FQNEAQ (reference sequence). The sequence was obtained from an adult with an advanced solid tumor such as melanoma, head and neck, liver or kidney cancer. The gene calls are TRBV7-9 and TRBJ2-5, with D possibly being TRBD2 (6 bases). The sequences come from CD4+ or CD8+ T cells sorted from blood, collected in a trial of the OX40 agonist ivuxolimab. The CDR3 loop is CASSPGSAGETQYF. The CDR3 bases are TGTGCCAGCAGCCCCGGGAGTGCCGGAGAGACCCAGTACTTC.